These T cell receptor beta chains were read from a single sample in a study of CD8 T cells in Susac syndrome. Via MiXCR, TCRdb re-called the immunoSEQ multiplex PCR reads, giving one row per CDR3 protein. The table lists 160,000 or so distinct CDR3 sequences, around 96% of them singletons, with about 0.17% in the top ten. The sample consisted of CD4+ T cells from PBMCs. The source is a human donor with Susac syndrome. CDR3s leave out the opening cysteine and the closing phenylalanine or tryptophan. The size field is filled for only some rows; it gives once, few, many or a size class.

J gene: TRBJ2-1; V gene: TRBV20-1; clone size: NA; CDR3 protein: SARSWRAYNEQF
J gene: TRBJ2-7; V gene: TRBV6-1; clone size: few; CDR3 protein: ASSELTGPSYEQY
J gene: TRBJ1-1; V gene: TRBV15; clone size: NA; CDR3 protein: ATSRAGRSEAF
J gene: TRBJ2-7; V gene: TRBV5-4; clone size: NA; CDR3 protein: ASRSLGEQY
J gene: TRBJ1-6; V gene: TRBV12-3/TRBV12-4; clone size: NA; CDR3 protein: ASTQGVISPLH
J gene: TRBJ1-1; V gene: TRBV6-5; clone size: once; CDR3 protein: ASSSTGGGNTEAF
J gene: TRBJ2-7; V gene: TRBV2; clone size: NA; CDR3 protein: ASMGRAYEQY
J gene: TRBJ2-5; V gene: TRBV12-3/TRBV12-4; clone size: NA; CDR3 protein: ASSLAYEAQY
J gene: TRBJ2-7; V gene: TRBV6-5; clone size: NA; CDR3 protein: ASSLLGGAGEQY
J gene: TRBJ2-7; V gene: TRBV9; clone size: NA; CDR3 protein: ASSVAPSGEAEQY
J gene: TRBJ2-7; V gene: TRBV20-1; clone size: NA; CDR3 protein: SARILAGVGEQY
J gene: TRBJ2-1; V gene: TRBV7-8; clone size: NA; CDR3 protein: ASSVPGRDNEQF
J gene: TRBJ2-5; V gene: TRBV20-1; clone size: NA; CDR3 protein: SAPAGETQY
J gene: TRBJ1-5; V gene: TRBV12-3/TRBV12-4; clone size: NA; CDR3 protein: ASSLRVSNQPQH
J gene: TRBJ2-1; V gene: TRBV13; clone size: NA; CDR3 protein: ASSPQRGLAGSAGNEQF
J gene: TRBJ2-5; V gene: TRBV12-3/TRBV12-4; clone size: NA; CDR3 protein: ASSSPPDWETQY
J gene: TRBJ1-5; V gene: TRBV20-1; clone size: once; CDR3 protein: SARGSNQPQH
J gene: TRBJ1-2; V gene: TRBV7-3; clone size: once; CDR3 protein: ASSSRPDGGSYGYT
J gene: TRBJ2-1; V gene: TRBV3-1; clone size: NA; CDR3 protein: ASSQVGYTYNEQF
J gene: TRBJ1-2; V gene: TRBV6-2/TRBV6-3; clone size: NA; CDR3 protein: ASRREELGGYT
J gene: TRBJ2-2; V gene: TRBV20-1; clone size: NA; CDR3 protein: SARSRLAGGPGELF
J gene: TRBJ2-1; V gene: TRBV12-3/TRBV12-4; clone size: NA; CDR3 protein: ASSHGQGNNEQF
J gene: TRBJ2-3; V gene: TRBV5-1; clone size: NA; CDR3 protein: ASSLGRGSTQY
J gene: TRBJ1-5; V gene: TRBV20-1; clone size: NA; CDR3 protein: SAPLGRGDQPQH
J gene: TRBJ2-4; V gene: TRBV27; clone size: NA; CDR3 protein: ASSLSGEWNIQY
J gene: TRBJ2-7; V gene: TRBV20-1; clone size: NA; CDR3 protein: SASLLAGAGEQY
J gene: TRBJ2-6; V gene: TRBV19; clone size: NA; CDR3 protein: ASSPPIGSGANVLT
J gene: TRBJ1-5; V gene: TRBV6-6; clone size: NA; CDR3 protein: ASRGGDQPQH
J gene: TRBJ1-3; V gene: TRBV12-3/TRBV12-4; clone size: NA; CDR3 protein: ASSFVPSHSGNTIY
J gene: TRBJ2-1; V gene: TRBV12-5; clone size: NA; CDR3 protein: ASGLPYNEQF
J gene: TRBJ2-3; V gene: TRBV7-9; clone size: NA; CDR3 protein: ASSPYRDLSTDTQY
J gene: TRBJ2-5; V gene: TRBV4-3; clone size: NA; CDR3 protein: ASSQGLAGGVQETQY
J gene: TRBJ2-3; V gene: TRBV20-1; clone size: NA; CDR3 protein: SARGTGPDTQY
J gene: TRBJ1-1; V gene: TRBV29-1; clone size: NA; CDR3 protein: SVVGGIEAF
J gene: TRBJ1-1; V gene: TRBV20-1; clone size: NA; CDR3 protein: SARDRTGHAEAF
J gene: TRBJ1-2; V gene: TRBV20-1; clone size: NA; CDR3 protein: SARGTGGYGYT
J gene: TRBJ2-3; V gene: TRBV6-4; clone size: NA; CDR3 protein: ASRRLAGNSETQY
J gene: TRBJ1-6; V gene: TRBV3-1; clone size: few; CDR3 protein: ASKGSSYNSPLH
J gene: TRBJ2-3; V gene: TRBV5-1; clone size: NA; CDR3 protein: ASSLAGTTGDTQY
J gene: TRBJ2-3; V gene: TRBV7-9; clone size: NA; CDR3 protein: ASSPSGRAPVGDTQY
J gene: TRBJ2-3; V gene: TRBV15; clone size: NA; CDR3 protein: ATQTYAGASTDTQY
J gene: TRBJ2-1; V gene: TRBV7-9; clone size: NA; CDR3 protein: ASSPTASGGEQF
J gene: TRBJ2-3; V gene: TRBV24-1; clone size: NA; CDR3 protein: ATSDPDVTDTQY
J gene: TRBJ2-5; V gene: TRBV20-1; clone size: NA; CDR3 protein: SALEQEARETQY
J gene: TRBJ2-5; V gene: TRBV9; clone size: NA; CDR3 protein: ASSVGDVETQY
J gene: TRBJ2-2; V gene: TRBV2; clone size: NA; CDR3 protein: ASSGGPVDTGELF
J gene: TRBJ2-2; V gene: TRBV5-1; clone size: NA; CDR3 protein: ASSLDARNTGELF
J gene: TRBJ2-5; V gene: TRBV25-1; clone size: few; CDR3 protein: ASRRTGGETQY
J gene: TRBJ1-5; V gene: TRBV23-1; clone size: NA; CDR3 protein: ASSQGPCNQPQH
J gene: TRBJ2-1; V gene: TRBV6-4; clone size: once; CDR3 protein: ASSNRLKGVNEQF
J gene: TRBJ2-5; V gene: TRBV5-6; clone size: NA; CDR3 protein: ASSLDRQETQY
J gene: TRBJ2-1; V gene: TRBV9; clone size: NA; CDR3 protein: ASNPGLPYNEQF
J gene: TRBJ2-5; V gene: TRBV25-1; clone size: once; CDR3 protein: ASRPRGGPIQETQY
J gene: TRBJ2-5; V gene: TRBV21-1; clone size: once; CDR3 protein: ASSKRQGWETQY
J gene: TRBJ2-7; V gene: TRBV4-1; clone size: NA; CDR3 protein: ASSQWIPGQGSYEQY
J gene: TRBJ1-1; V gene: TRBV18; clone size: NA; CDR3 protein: ASSPGRGQNTEAF
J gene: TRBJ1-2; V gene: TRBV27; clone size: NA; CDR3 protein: ASSQHNRHGYT